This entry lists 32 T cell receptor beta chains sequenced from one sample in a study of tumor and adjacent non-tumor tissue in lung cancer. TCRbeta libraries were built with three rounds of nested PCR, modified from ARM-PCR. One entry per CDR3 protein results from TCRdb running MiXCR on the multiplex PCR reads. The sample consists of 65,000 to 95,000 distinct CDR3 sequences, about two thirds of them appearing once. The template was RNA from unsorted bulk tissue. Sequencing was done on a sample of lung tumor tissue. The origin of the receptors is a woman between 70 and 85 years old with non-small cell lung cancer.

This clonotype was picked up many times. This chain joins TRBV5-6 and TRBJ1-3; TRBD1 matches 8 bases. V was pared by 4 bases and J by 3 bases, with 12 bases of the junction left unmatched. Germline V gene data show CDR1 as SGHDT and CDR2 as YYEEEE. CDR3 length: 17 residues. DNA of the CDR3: TGTGCCAGCAGCGGCGACAGGGGTGGCCTTTTTGGAAACACCATATATTTT. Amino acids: CASSGDRGGLFGNTIYF.

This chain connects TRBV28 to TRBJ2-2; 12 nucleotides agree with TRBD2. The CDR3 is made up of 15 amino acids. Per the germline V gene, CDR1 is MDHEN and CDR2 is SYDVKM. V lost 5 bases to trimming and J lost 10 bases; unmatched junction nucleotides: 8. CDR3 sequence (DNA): TGTGCCAGCAGTGCTACTAGCGGGGGGCGCGTGGAGCTGTTTTTT. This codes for CASSATSGGRVELFF.

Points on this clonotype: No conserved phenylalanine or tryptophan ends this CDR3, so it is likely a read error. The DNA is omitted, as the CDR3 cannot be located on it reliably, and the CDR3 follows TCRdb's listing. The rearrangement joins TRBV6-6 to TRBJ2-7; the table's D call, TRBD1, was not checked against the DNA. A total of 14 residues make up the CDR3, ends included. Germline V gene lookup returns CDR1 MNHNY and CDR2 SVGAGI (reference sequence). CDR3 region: CATRERDTPYEQYS.

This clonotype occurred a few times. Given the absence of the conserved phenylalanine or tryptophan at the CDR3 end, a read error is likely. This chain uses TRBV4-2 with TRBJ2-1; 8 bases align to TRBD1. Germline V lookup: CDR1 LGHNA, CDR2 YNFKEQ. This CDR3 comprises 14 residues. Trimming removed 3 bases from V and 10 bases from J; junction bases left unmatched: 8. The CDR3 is CASSQAAGGGEQFL. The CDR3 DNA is TGTGCCAGCAGCCAGGCCGCAGGGGGCGGGGAGCAGTTCTTA.

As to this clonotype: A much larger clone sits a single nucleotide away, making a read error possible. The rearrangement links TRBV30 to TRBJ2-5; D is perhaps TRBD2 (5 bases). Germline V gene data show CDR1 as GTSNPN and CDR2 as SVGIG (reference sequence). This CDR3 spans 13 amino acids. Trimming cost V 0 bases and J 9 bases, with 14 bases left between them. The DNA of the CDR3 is TGTGCCTGGAGTGTACTAGATTTTAAGGCCCAGTACTTC. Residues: CAWSVLDFKAQYF.

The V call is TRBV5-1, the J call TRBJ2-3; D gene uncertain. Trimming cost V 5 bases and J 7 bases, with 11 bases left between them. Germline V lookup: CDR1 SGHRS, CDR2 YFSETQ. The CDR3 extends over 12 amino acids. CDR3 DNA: TGCGCCAGCAGTCGGGCTTCTAATACGCAGTATTTT. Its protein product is CASSRASNTQYF.

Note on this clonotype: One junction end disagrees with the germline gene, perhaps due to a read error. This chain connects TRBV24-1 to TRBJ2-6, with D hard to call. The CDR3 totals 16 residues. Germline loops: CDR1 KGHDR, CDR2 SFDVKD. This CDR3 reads CATSGDGVSEANVLTF. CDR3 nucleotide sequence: TGTGCCACCAGTGGTGACGGCGTCTCTGAGGCCAACGTCCTGACTTTC.

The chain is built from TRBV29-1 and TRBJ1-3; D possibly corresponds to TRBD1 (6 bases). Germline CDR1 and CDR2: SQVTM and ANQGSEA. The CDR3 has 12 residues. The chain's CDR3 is CNIRGSGNTIYF. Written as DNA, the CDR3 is TGCAACATCAGGGGATCTGGAAACACCATATATTTT.

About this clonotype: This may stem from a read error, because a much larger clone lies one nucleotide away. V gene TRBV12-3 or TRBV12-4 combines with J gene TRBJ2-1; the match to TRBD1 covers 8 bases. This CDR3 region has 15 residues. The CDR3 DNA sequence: TGTGCCAGCAGTTCCGAGACAGGGGAGATAGGTGAGCAGCTCTTC. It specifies CASSSETGEIGEQLF.

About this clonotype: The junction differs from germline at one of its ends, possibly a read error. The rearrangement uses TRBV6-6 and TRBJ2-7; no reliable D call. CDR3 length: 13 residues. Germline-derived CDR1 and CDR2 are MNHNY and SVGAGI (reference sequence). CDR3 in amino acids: CASSSQSENEQYF. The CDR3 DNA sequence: TGTGCCAGCAGTTCGCAGAGTGAGAACGAGCAATACTTC.

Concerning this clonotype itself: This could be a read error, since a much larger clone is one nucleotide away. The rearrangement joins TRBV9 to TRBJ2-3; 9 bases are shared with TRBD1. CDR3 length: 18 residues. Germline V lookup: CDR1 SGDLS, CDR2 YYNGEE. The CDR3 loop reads CASSVEGTGISSTDAQYF. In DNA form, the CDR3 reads TGTGCCAGCAGCGTAGAGGGGACAGGGATATCTAGCACAGATGCGCAGTATTTT.

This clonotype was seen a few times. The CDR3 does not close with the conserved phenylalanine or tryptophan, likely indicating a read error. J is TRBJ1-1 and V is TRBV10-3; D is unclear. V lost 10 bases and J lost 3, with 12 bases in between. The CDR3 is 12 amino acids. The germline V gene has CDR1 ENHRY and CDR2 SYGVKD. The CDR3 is CATTVRDTEAFL. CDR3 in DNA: TGTGCCACCACAGTAAGGGACACTGAAGCTTTCCTT.

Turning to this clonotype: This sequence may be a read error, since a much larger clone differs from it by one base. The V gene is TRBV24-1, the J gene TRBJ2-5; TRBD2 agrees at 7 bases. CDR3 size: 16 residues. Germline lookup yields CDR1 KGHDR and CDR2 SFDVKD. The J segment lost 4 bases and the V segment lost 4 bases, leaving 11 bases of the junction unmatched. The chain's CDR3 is CATSDAGTGGRETQYF. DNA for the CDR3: TGTGCCACCAGTGACGCCGGGACTGGCGGGAGAGAGACCCAGTACTTC.

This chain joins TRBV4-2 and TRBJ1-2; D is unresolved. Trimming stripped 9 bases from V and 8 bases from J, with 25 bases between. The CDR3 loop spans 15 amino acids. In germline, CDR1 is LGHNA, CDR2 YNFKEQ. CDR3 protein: CARCQKDGVSKGYTF. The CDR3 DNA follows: TGTGCCAGATGCCAAAAGGACGGGGTCTCGAAAGGCTACACCTTC.

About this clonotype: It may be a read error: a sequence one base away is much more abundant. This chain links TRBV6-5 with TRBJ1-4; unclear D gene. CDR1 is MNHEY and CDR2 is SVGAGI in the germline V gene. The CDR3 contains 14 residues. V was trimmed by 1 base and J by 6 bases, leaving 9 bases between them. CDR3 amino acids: CASSYFRRDEKLFF. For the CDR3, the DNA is TGTGCCAGCAGTTACTTCCGGCGGGATGAAAAACTGTTTTTT.

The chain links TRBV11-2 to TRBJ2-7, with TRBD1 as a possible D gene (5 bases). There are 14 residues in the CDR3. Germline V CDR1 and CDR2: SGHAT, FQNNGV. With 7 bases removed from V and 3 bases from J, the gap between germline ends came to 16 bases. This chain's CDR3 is CASNWSQVNYEQYF. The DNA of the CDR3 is TGTGCCAGCAATTGGTCACAGGTTAACTACGAGCAGTACTTC.

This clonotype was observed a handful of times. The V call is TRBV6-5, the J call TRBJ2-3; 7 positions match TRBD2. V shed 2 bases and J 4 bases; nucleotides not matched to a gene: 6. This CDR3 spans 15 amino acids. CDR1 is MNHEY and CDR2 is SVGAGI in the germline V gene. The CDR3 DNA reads TGTGCCAGCAGTTACGGGTTAGCGGGCGCAGATACGCAGTATTTT. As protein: CASSYGLAGADTQYF.

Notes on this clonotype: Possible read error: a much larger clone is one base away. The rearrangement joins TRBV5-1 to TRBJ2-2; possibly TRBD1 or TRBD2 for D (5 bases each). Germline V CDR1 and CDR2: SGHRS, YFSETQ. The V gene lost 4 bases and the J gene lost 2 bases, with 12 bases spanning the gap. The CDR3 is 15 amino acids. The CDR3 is CASSPRDANTGELFF. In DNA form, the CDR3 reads TGCGCCAGCAGCCCCCGGGACGCAAACACCGGGGAGCTGTTTTTT.

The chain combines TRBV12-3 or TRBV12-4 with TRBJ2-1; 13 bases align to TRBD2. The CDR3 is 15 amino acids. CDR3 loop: CFSSRLAGGVNEQFF. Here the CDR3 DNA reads TGTTTCAGCAGTCGACTAGCGGGAGGCGTCAATGAGCAGTTCTTC.

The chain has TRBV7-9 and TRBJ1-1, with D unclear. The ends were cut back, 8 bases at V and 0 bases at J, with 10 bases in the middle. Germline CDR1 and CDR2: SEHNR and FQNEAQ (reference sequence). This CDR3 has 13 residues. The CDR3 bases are TGTGCCAGCGCGCAACAAATGAACACTGAAGCTTTCTTT. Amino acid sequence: CASAQQMNTEAFF.

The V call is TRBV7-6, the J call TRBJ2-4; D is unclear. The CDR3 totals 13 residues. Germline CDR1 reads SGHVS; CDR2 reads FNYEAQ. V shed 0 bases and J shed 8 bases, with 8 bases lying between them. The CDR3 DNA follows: TGTGCCAGCAGCTTAGCAGGGATGGACATTCAGTACTTC. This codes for CASSLAGMDIQYF.

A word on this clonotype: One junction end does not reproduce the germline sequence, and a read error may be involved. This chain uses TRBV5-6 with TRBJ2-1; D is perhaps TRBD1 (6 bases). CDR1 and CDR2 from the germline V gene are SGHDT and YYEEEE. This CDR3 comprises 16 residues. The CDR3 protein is CANNSLGGRDYTEQFF. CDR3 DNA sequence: TGTGCCAACAACTCCCTAGGGGGTCGCGACTACACTGAGCAGTTCTTC.

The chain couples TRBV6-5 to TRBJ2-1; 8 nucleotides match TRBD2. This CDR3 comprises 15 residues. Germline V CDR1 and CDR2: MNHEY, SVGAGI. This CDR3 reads CVSIPNGREINEQFF. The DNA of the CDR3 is TGTGTTAGCATCCCGAACGGGAGGGAAATAAATGAGCAGTTCTTC.

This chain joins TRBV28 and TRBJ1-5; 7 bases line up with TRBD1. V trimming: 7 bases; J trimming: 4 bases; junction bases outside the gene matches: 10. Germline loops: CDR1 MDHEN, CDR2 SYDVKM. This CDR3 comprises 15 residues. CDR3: CASTFGRGTNQPQHF. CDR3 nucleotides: TGTGCCAGCACTTTCGGCAGGGGGACGAATCAGCCCCAGCATTTT.

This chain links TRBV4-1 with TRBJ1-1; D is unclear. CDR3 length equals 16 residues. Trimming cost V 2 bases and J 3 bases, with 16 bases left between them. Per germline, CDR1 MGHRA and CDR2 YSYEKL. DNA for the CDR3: TGCGCCAGCAGCCAACACCTTAATCAGGAGTACACTGAAGCTTTCTTT. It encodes CASSQHLNQEYTEAFF.

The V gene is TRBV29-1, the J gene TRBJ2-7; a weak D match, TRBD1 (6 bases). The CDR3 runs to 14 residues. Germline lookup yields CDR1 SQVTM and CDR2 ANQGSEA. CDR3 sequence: CIVPGTRDTYEQYF. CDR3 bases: TGCATCGTACCCGGGACAAGGGACACCTACGAGCAGTACTTC.

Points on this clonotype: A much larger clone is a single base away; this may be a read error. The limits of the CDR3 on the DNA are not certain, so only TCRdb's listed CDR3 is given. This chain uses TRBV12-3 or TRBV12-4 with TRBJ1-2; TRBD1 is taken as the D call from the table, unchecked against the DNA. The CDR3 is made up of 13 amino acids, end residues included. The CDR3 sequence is CASLWGKNYGCTF.

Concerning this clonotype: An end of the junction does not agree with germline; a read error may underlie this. The CDR3 region is CNVDRRALESQYF. The CDR3 DNA follows: TGCAACGTTGACAGGAGGGCCTTAGAGAGCCAGTACTTC. V usage is TRBV29-1 and J usage is TRBJ2-5; either TRBD1 or TRBD2 may fit D (6 bases each). Germline V gene sequence: CDR1 SQVTM, CDR2 ANQGSEA. The CDR3 extends over 13 amino acids.

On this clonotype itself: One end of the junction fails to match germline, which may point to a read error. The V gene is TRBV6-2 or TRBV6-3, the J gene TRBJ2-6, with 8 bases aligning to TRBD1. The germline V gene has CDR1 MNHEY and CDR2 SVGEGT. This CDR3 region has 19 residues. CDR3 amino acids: CACWGDRRKISSGASVLTF. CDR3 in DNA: TGTGCCTGTTGGGGGGACAGGAGAAAGATAAGCTCTGGGGCCAGCGTCCTGACTTTC.

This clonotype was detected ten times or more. CDR3 bases: TGTGCCAGCAGCTTAGATGTCTCCGGAGGGTTTGGGGAGCTGTTTTTT. Its translation is CASSLDVSGGFGELFF. The chain recombines TRBV7-8 with TRBJ2-2; maybe TRBD2 (6 bases). Trimming removed 1 base from V and 8 bases from J, with 17 bases in between. This CDR3 spans 16 amino acids. Germline CDR1 SGHVS, CDR2 FQNEAQ.

CDR3 sequence: CASIPYNPYNEQFF. DNA for the CDR3: TGTGCCAGTATCCCGTATAACCCCTACAATGAGCAGTTCTTC. V is TRBV12-3 or TRBV12-4 and J is TRBJ2-1; D remains ambiguous. The CDR3 has 14 amino acids. Deletions cut 9 bases from V and 2 bases from J, with 14 bases between.

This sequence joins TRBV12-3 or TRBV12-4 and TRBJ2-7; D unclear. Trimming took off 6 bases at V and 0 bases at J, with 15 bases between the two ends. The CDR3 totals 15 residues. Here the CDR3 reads CASSLYWDGSYEQYF. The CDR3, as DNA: TGTGCCAGCAGCCTCTACTGGGATGGCTCCTACGAGCAGTACTTC.